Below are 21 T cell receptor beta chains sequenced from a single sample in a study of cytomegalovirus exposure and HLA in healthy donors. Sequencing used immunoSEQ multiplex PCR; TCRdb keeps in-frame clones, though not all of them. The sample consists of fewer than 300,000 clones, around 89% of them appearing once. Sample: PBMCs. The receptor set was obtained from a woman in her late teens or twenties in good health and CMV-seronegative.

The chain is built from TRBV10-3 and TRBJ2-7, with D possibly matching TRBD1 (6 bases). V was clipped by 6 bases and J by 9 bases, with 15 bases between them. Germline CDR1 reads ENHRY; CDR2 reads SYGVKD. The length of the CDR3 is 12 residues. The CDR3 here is CAISQGTATQYF. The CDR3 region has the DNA TGTGCCATCAGCCAGGGGACCGCGACGCAGTACTTC.

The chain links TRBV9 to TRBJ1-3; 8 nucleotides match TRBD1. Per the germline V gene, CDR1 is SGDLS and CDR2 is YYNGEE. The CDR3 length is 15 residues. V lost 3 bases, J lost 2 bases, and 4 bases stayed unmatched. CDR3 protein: CASSADRGTGNTIYF. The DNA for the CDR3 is TGTGCCAGCAGCGCCGACAGGGGAACTGGAAACACCATATATTTT.

The CDR3 DNA reads TGCAGTGCTAAACCCGAGGTTGAAGCTTTCTTT. This encodes CSAKPEVEAFF. This sequence joins TRBV20-1 and TRBJ1-1; D is unclear. Trimming pared 4 bases from V and 7 bases from J, leaving 10 bases between. The CDR3 is 11 amino acids. The germline CDR1 and CDR2 sequences are DFQATT and SNEGSKA (reference sequence).

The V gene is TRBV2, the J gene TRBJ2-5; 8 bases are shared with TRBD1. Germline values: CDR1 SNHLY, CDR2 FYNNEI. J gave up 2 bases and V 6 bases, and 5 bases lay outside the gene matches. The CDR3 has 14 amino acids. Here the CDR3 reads CASRDRAGQETQYF. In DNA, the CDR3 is TGTGCCAGCAGGGACAGGGCGGGACAAGAGACCCAGTACTTC.

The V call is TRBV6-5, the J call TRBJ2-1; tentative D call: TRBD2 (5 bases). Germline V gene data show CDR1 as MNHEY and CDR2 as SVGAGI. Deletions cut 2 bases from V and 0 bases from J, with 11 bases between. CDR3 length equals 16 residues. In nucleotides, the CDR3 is TGTGCCAGCAGTTACGACAAGCGGAGCTCCTACAATGAGCAGTTCTTC. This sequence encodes CASSYDKRSSYNEQFF.

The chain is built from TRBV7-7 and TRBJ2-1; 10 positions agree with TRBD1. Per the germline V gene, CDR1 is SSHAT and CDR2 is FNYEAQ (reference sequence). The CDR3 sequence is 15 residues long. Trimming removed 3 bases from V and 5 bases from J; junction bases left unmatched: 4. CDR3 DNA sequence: TGTGCCAGCAGCTTGGGACAGGGGACAAACAATGAGCAGTTCTTC. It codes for CASSLGQGTNNEQFF.

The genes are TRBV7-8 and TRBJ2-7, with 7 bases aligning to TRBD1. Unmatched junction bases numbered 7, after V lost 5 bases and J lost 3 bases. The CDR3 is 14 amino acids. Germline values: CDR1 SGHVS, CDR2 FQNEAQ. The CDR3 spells CASSHFDRDYEQYF. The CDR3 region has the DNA TGTGCCAGCAGCCATTTCGACAGGGACTACGAGCAGTACTTC.

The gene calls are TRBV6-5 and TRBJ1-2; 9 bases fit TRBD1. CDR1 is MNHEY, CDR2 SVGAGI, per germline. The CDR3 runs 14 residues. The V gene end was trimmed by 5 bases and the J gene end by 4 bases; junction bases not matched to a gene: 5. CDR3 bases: TGTGCCAGCAGTGAACAGGGGGCTCTCTATGGCTACACCTTC. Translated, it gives CASSEQGALYGYTF.

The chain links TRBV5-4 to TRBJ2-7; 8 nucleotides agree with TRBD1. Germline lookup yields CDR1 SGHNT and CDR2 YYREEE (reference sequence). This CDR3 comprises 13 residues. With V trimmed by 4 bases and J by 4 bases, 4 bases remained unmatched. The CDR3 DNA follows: TGTGCCAGCAGCCGAGACAGGGGATACGAGCAGTACTTC. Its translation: CASSRDRGYEQYF. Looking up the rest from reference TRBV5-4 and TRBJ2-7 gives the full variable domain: ETGVTQSPTHLIKTRGQQVTLRCSSQSGHNTVSWYQQALGQGPQFIFQYYREEENGRGNFPPRFSGLQFPNYSSELNVNALELDDSALYLCASSRDRGYEQYFGPGTRLTVT.

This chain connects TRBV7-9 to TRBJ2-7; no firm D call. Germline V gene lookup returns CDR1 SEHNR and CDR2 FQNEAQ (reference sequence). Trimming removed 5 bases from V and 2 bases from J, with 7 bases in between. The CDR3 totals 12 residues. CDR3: CASSPVTYEQYF. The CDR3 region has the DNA TGTGCCAGCAGCCCAGTAACCTACGAGCAGTACTTC.

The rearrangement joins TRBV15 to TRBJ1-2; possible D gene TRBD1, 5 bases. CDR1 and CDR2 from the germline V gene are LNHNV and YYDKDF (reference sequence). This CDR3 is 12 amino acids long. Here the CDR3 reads CATGTDYYGYTF. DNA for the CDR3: TGTGCGACCGGGACTGACTACTATGGCTACACCTTC.

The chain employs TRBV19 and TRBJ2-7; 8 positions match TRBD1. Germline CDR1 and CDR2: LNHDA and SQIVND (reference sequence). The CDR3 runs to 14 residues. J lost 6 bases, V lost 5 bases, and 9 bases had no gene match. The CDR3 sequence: CASSPGQGKLEQYF. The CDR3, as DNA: TGTGCCAGTAGTCCCGGACAGGGAAAACTCGAGCAGTACTTC.

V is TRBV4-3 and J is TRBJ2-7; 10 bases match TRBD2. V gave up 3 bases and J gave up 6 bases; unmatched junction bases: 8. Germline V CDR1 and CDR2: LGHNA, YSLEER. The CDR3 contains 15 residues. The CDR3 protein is CASSQGLAGVSEQYF. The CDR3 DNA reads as TGCGCCAGCAGCCAGGGTCTAGCGGGAGTCTCCGAGCAGTACTTC.

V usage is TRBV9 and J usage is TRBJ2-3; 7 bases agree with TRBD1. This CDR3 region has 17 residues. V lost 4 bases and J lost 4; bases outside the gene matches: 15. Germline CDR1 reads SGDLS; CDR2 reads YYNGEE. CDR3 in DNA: TGTGCCAGCAGCCCCAGACAGGGTCTGGACTTGCCAGATACGCAGTATTTT. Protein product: CASSPRQGLDLPDTQYF. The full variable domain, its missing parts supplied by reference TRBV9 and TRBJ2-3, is DSGVTQTPKHLITATGQRVTLRCSPRSGDLSVYWYQQSLDQGLQFLIQYYNGEERAKGNILERFSAQQFPDLHSELNLSSLELGDSALYFCASSPRQGLDLPDTQYFGPGTRLTVL.

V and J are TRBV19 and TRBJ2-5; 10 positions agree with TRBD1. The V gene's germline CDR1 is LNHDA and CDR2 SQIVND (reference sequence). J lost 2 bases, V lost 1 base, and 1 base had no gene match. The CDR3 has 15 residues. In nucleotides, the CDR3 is TGTGCCAGTAGTATAGTGGACAGGGGGCAAGAGACCCAGTACTTC. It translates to CASSIVDRGQETQYF.

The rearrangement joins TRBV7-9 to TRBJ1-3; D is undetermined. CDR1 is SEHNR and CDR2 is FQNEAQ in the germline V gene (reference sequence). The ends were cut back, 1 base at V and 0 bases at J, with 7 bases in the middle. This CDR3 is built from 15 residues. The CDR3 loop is CASSLDTFSGNTIYF. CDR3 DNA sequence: TGTGCCAGCAGCTTAGACACCTTCTCTGGAAACACCATATATTTT.

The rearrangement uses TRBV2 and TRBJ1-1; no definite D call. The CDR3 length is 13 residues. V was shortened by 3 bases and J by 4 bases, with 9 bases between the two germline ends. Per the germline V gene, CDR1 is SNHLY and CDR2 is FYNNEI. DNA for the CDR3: TGTGCCAGCAGTGATGCGGGGAGCACTGAAGCTTTCTTT. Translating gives CASSDAGSTEAFF.

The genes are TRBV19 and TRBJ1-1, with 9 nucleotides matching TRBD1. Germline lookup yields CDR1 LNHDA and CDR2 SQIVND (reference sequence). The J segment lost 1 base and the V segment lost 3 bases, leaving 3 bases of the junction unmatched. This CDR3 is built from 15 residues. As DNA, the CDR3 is TGTGCCAGTAGTATTCGGGACAGGGAGAACACTGAAGCTTTCTTT. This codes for CASSIRDRENTEAFF. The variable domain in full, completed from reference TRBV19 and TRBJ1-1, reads DGGITQSPKYLFRKEGQNVTLSCEQNLNHDAMYWYRQDPGQGLRLIYYSQIVNDFQKGDIAEGYSVSREKKESFPLTVTSAQKNPTAFYLCASSIRDRENTEAFFGQGTRLTVV.

CDR3 amino acids: CASSSEPYRSSNTEAFF. In DNA, the CDR3 is TGTGCCAGCAGCTCCGAACCGTACAGGTCCTCGAACACTGAAGCTTTCTTT. V gene TRBV9 combines with J gene TRBJ1-1, with D maybe TRBD1 (5 bases). The V end lost 4 bases, the J end lost 1 base, and 20 bases lay between the germline ends. Looked up from germline, CDR1 is SGDLS and CDR2 is YYNGEE. The CDR3 has 17 residues.

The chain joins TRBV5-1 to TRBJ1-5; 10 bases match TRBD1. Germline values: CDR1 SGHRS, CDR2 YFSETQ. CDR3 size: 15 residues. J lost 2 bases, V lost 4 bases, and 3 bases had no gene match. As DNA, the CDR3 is TGCGCCAGCAGCGTGGGGACAGGGGGCAATCAGCCCCAGCATTTT. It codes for CASSVGTGGNQPQHF.

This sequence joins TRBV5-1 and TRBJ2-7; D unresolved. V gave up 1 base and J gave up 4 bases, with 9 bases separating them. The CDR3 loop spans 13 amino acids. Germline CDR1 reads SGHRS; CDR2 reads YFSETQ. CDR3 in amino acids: CASSLSQVYEQYF. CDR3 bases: TGCGCCAGCAGCTTGAGCCAGGTTTACGAGCAGTACTTC.